The entry below gives a single T cell receptor beta chain sequence along with its context. Its target is not known. Repertoires were generated with immunoSEQ multiplex PCR, while TCRdb's copy carries only in-frame clones and drops some. The sample yields around 15,000 clones, 55% to 70% seen once. The treatment is: treatment-naive control, cytoreductive nephrectomy. Controls included a handful of female and approximately ten male donors, resected 2011 to 2014. The data derive from a study of radiation and T cells in renal cell carcinoma. Study-level points and caveats: Irradiated tumors held more dominant CDR3 motifs than control tumors.

Germline-derived CDR1 and CDR2 are SGDLS and YYNGEE. J lost 8 bases, V lost 4 bases, and 9 bases had no gene match. The CDR3 is 14 amino acids. The sequence was collected from a man over 45 with renal cell carcinoma. The genes are TRBV9 and TRBJ2-1, with TRBD2 matching over 7 bases. The material sequenced was tumor tissue, taken from a patient whose treatment was nephrectomy without radiotherapy. CDR3: CASSTDPGRDEQFF. Written as DNA, the CDR3 is TGTGCCAGCAGCACCGACCCAGGGAGGGATGAGCAGTTCTTC.